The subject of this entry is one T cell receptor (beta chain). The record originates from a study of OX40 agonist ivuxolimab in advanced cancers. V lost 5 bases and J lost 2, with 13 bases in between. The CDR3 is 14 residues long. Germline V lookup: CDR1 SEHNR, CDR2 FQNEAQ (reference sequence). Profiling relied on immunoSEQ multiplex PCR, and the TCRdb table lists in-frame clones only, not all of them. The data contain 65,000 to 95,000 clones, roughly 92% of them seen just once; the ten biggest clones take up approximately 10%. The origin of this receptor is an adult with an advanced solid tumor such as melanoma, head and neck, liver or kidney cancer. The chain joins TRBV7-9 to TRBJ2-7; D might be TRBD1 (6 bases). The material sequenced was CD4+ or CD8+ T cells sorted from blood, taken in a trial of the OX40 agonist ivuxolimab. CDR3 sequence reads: CASSQGGHPYEQYF. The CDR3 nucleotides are TGTGCCAGCAGCCAAGGGGGACATCCCTACGAGCAGTACTTC.